This entry lists 18 T cell receptor beta chains sequenced from one sample in a study of cytomegalovirus exposure and HLA in healthy donors. Repertoires were generated with immunoSEQ multiplex PCR, while TCRdb's copy carries only in-frame clones and drops some. The profile covers approximately 76,000 clones, with 94% appearing a single time and 3% to 4% taken by the ten largest. What was sequenced was PBMCs. The receptors come from a young woman in good health and CMV-seropositive.

The chain links TRBV4-2 to TRBJ1-1; 8 bases fit TRBD1. With V trimmed by 3 bases and J by 7 bases, 7 bases remained unmatched. The CDR3 sequence is 14 residues long. The V gene's germline CDR1 is LGHNA and CDR2 YNFKEQ. This CDR3 reads CASSQQGAQGEAFF. The CDR3 nucleotides are TGTGCCAGCAGCCAGCAGGGGGCGCAGGGTGAAGCTTTCTTT.

J is TRBJ1-5 and V is TRBV5-1; TRBD1 matches at 9 bases. Germline values: CDR1 SGHRS, CDR2 YFSETQ. This CDR3 region has 15 residues. V gave up 0 bases and J gave up 4 bases; unmatched junction bases: 2. The CDR3 is CASSLGTGVNQPQHF. CDR3 nucleotide sequence: TGCGCCAGCAGCTTGGGGACAGGGGTTAATCAGCCCCAGCATTTT.

This chain joins TRBV5-1 and TRBJ2-2; 10 bases fit TRBD2. This CDR3 has 16 residues. Trimming removed 0 bases from V and 3 bases from J; junction bases left unmatched: 2. In germline, CDR1 is SGHRS, CDR2 YFSETQ. The chain's CDR3 is CASSLALAGDTGELFF. The CDR3 DNA follows: TGCGCCAGCAGCTTGGCCCTAGCGGGGGACACCGGGGAGCTGTTTTTT.

This chain connects TRBV4-3 to TRBJ2-2; 7 bases align to TRBD2. The germline V gene encodes CDR1 LGHNA and CDR2 YSLEER. V gave up 3 bases and J gave up 5 bases; unmatched junction bases: 9. This CDR3 is 16 amino acids long. The CDR3 DNA sequence: TGCGCCAGCAGCCAGGGGAGACTAGCCAGGACCGGGGAGCTGTTTTTT. It specifies CASSQGRLARTGELFF.

This chain connects TRBV5-8 to TRBJ2-2; D is ambiguous. The CDR3 covers 15 residues. Between the trimmed V and J ends, which lost 1 base and 1 base, there was a span of 8 bases. CDR1 is SGHTS and CDR2 is YDEGEE in the germline V gene. The CDR3, as DNA: TGTGCCAGCAGCTTGCGGCCGGGGAACACCGGGGAGCTGTTTTTT. Translated, it gives CASSLRPGNTGELFF.

The chain combines TRBV29-1 with TRBJ1-2; 9 bases fit TRBD1. Germline trimming cut 0 bases from V and 2 bases from J; bases unmatched to any gene: 10. Germline CDR1 and CDR2: SQVTM and ANQGSEA. The CDR3 runs to 17 residues. CDR3 in amino acids: CSVEDQGTGMENYGYTF. In nucleotides, the CDR3 is TGCAGCGTTGAAGATCAGGGGACAGGGATGGAAAACTATGGCTACACCTTC.

V usage is TRBV18 and J usage is TRBJ1-5; 12 bases line up with TRBD1. This CDR3 comprises 16 residues. V dropped 5 bases and J dropped 5; count of bases not matched to a gene: 7. Germline CDR1 KGHSH, CDR2 LQKENI. The CDR3 sequence is CASSSWDRGLDQPQHF. The DNA for the CDR3 is TGTGCCAGCTCATCTTGGGACAGGGGGCTAGATCAGCCCCAGCATTTT.

This clone occurred a few times. V is TRBV29-1 and J is TRBJ2-2; TRBD1 matches 10 bases. Per germline, CDR1 SQVTM and CDR2 ANQGSEA. V shed 6 bases and J 4 bases; nucleotides not matched to a gene: 2. This CDR3 is 13 amino acids long. CDR3 sequence: CSVWDRGTGELFF. CDR3 nucleotides: TGCAGCGTGTGGGACAGGGGCACCGGGGAGCTGTTTTTT.

CDR3 DNA sequence: TGTGCCAGTAGTACGACTAGCCTGAACGAGCAGTACTTC. Translating it yields CASSTTSLNEQYF. The chain is built from TRBV19 and TRBJ2-7; TRBD2 agrees at 7 bases. V shed 4 bases and J 5 bases; nucleotides not matched to a gene: 5. The CDR3 spans 13 residues. CDR1 is LNHDA, CDR2 SQIVND, per germline (reference sequence). Full variable domain (outside the CDR3, taken from reference TRBV19 and TRBJ2-7): DGGITQSPKYLFRKEGQNVTLSCEQNLNHDAMYWYRQDPGQGLRLIYYSQIVNDFQKGDIAEGYSVSREKKESFPLTVTSAQKNPTAFYLCASSTTSLNEQYFGPGTRLTVT.

The rearrangement joins TRBV5-5 to TRBJ2-3; 10 positions agree with TRBD2. The length of the CDR3 is 16 residues. Germline CDR1 SGHKS, CDR2 YYEKEE (reference sequence). V dropped 1 base and J dropped 2; count of bases not matched to a gene: 4. CDR3 DNA: TGTGCCAGCAGCTTGCCCCTAGCGGGGGCCACAGATACGCAGTATTTT. Its protein is CASSLPLAGATDTQYF.

This clone was seen just once. The V call is TRBV5-6, the J call TRBJ2-1, with 9 bases fitting TRBD2. J was trimmed by 7 bases and V by 2 bases; bases with no gene match: 13. CDR1 and CDR2 (germline): SGHDT, YYEEEE. The length of the CDR3 is 17 residues. The CDR3 is CASSFLGVAGAGNEQFF. The CDR3 DNA is TGTGCCAGCAGCTTTTTAGGGGTAGCGGGAGCGGGTAATGAGCAGTTCTTC.

The chain carries TRBV14 and TRBJ1-1, with 10 nucleotides matching TRBD1. Germline CDR1 SGHDN, CDR2 FVKESK. Trimming at V came to 5 bases and at J to 0 bases, leaving 9 bases not matched to a gene. This CDR3 spans 17 amino acids. The CDR3 loop reads CASSGRDRGSLNTEAFF. DNA for the CDR3: TGTGCCAGCAGCGGCCGGGACAGGGGCTCTTTGAACACTGAAGCTTTCTTT. The variable domain in full, completed from reference TRBV14 and TRBJ1-1, reads EAGVTQFPSHSVIEKGQTVTLRCDPISGHDNLYWYRRVMGKEIKFLLHFVKESKQDESGMPNNRFLAERTGGTYSTLKVQPAELEDSGVYFCASSGRDRGSLNTEAFFGQGTRLTVV.

The V call is TRBV7-9, the J call TRBJ2-7; TRBD1 matches 8 bases. Per the germline V gene, CDR1 is SEHNR and CDR2 is FQNEAQ (reference sequence). The J segment lost 2 bases and the V segment lost 2 bases, leaving 11 bases of the junction unmatched. This CDR3 is built from 17 residues. CDR3 amino acids: CASSLFLGQGLTYEQYF. CDR3 DNA: TGTGCCAGCAGCTTATTCCTTGGACAGGGCCTTACCTACGAGCAGTACTTC.

This clone was seen only once. This CDR3 reads CASSLTAQETQYF. The CDR3 coding sequence is TGTGCCAGCAGCTTGACAGCGCAAGAGACCCAGTACTTC. This chain uses TRBV6-5 with TRBJ2-5; D is possibly TRBD1 (5 bases). The CDR3 length is 13 residues. In germline, CDR1 is MNHEY, CDR2 SVGAGI. The V end lost 6 bases, the J end lost 2 bases, and 10 bases lay between the germline ends.

The chain carries TRBV4-2 and TRBJ2-5, with a tentative D call TRBD1 (5 bases). Germline V CDR1 and CDR2: LGHNA, YNFKEQ. The CDR3 has 14 residues. The V gene lost 3 bases and the J gene lost 5 bases, with 13 bases spanning the gap. Here the CDR3 reads CASSQVGASETQYF. CDR3 DNA: TGTGCCAGCAGCCAGGTAGGGGCCTCGGAGACCCAGTACTTC.

The chain employs TRBV7-3 and TRBJ1-1; D ambiguous. V gave up 5 bases and J gave up 2 bases, with 9 bases separating them. This CDR3 has 13 residues. Germline loops: CDR1 SGHTA, CDR2 FQGTGA. CDR3 DNA sequence: TGTGCCAGCAGCGAGACACCTAACACTGAAGCTTTCTTT. Residues: CASSETPNTEAFF. The full variable domain, in which reference TRBV7-3 and TRBJ1-1 provide the parts outside the CDR3, is GAGVSQTPSNKVTEKGKYVELRCDPISGHTALYWYRQSLGQGPEFLIYFQGTGAADDSGLPNDRFFAVRPEGSVSTLKIQRTERGDSAVYLCASSETPNTEAFFGQGTRLTVV.

This chain connects TRBV6-1 to TRBJ2-3, with 7 bases that match TRBD2. V trimming: 9 bases; J trimming: 0 bases; junction bases outside the gene matches: 6. CDR3 length: 14 residues. Germline-derived CDR1 and CDR2 are MNHNS and SASEGT. CDR3 DNA: TGTGCCAGTCCTAGGGGAGGGAGCACAGATACGCAGTATTTT. Translating gives CASPRGGSTDTQYF.

This clone was found once. This rearrangement joins TRBV7-8 to TRBJ1-2, with no clear D. Per the germline V gene, CDR1 is SGHVS and CDR2 is FQNEAQ. The CDR3 runs 15 residues. Trimming took 5 bases from V and 4 from J, leaving 17 bases between them. The CDR3 coding sequence is TGTGCCAGCAGCACTAACGGCGACGCCCTCTATGGCTACACCTTC. It codes for CASSTNGDALYGYTF.